This T cell receptor beta chain was obtained from a study of T cell responses to AZD1222 COVID-19 vaccine. Assay used: immunoSEQ multiplex PCR; TCRdb lists only in-frame clones, some missing. Altogether 150,000 to 200,000 clones are present, approximately 90% being singletons, with the ten largest covering 1% to 1.5%. Study observations and caveats: Sampling captured repertoires only after the peak T cell response. Close to half of all spike-specific TCRs reportedly target regions of the variants that are unmutated.

The CDR3 spans 13 residues. The germline V gene has CDR1 KGHDR and CDR2 SFDVKD. The ends were cut back, 6 bases at V and 1 base at J, with 9 bases in the middle. Points on this clone: Its antigen remains unknown.

Combined were second doses at about 4 or about 12 weeks. The TCR comes from an adult who received the AZD1222 COVID-19 vaccine. The specimen comprised peripheral blood, sampled 28 days after the second AZD1222 dose. The chain links TRBV24-1 to TRBJ2-7, with D unclear. The CDR3 DNA reads TGTGCCACCAGTTCGTCGCCTTCCTACGAGCAGTACTTC. It yields the protein CATSSSPSYEQYF.